This T cell receptor (beta chain) originates from a study of beta chain features in type 1 diabetes. The study reverse transcribed the entire isolated RNA, so it sequenced expressed TCRB transcripts. Only in-frame clones appear in the TCRdb table, and some are missing; sequencing was by immunoSEQ multiplex PCR. The top ten clones hold around 0.02% of a sample with some 900,000 clones, about a sixth of them seen once. The CDR3 has 15 residues. Germline V gene sequence: CDR1 SGHAT, CDR2 FQNNGV. Trimming cost V 5 bases and J 2 bases, with 15 bases left between them. The study's findings and limits: It was among patients, rather than healthy donors, that naive, central memory and Treg TCRB repertoires appeared more similar.

In the case of this clone: Its target is not known.

This TCR derives from a woman in her late teens or twenties in good health. The sample consisted of naive CD4+ T cells from blood. The chain employs TRBV11-2 and TRBJ1-1, with D possibly being TRBD1 (6 bases). This CDR3 is CASSASTGINTEAFF. The CDR3 coding sequence is TGTGCCAGCAGCGCCTCCACAGGGATAAACACTGAAGCTTTCTTT.